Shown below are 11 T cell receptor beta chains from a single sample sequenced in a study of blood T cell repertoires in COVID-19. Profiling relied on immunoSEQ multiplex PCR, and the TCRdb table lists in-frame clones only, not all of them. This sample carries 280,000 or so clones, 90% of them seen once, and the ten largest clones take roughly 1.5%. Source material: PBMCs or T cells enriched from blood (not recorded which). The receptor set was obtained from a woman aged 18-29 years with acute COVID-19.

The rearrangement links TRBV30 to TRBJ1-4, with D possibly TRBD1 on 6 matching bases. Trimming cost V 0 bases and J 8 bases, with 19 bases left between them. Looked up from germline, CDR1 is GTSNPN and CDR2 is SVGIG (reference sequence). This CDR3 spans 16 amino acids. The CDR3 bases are TGTGCCTGGAGTGTACGATATGCACAGGGAAGCGAAAAACTGTTTTTT. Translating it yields CAWSVRYAQGSEKLFF.

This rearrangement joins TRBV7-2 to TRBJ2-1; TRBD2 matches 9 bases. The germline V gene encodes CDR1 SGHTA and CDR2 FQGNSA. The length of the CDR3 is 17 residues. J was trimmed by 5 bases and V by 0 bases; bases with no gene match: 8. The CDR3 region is CASSLAAGAGGHNEQFF. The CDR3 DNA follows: TGTGCCAGCAGCTTAGCCGCGGGAGCGGGAGGTCACAATGAGCAGTTCTTC. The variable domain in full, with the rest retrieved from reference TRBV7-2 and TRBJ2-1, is GAGVSQSPSNKVTEKGKDVELRCDPISGHTALYWYRQSLGQGLEFLIYFQGNSAPDKSGLPSDRFSAERTGGSVSTLTIQRTQQEDSAVYLCASSLAAGAGGHNEQFFGPGTRLTVL.

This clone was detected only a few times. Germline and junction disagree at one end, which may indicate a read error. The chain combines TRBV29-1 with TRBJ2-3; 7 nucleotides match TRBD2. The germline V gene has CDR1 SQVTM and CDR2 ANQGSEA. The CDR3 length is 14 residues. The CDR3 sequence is CSVEAGLYTDTQYF. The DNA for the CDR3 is TGCAGCGTGGAAGCGGGACTTTACACAGATACGCAGTATTTT.

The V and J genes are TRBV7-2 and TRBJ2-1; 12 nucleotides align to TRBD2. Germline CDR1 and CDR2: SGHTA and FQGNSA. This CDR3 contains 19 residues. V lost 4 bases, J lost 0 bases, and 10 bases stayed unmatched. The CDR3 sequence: CASSWILAGGKSSYNEQFF. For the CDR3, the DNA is TGTGCCAGCAGCTGGATCCTAGCGGGAGGGAAAAGCTCCTACAATGAGCAGTTCTTC. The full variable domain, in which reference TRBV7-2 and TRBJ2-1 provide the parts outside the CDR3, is GAGVSQSPSNKVTEKGKDVELRCDPISGHTALYWYRQSLGQGLEFLIYFQGNSAPDKSGLPSDRFSAERTGGSVSTLTIQRTQQEDSAVYLCASSWILAGGKSSYNEQFFGPGTRLTVL.

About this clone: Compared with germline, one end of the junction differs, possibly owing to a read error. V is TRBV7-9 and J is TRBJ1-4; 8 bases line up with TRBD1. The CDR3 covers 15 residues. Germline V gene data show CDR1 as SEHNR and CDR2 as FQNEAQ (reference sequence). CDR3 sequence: CASSPWDRSYDKLFF. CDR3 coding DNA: TGTGCCAGCAGCCCCTGGGACAGGTCCTATGACAAACTGTTTTTT.

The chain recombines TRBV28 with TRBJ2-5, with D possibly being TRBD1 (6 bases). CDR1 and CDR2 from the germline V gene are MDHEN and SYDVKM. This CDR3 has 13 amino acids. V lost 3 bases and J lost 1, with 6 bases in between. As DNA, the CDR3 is TGTGCCAGCAGTTTGGGGGCCCAAGAGACCCAGTACTTC. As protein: CASSLGAQETQYF.

This chain's CDR3 is CASIISSNYGYTF. CDR3 DNA sequence: TGTGCCAGCATTATTTCGTCGAACTATGGCTACACCTTC. V usage is TRBV6-5 and J usage is TRBJ1-2; unclear D gene. Germline V CDR1 and CDR2: MNHEY, SVGAGI. The ends were cut back, 7 bases at V and 2 bases at J, with 11 bases in the middle. This CDR3 has 13 amino acids.

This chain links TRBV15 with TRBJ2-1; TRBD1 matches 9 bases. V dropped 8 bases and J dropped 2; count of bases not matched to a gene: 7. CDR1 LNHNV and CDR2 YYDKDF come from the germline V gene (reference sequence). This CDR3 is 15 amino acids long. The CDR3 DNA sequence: TGTGCCACCGCCCGTGGGACAGGGACCTACAATGAGCAGTTCTTC. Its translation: CATARGTGTYNEQFF.

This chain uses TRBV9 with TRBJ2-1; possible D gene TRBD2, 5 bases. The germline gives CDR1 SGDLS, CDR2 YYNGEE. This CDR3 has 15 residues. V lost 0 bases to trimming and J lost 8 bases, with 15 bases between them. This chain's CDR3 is CASSVGGSANDEQFF. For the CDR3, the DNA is TGTGCCAGCAGCGTAGGTGGTAGCGCCAATGATGAGCAGTTCTTC.

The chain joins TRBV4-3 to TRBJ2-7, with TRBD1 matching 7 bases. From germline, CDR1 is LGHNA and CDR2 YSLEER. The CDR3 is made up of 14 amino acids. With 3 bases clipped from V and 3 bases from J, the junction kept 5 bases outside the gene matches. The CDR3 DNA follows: TGCGCCAGCAGCCACGGACAGGCGAACTACGAGCAGTACTTC. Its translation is CASSHGQANYEQYF.

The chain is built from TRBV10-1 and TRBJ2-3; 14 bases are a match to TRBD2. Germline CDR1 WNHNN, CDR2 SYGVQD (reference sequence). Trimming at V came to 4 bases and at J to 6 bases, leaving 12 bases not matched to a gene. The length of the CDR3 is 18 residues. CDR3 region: CASSGDTLTSGREDTQYF. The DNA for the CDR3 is TGCGCCAGCAGTGGAGACACGTTGACTAGCGGGAGGGAGGATACGCAGTATTTT.